These T cell receptor beta chains were read from a single sample in a study of cytomegalovirus exposure and HLA in healthy donors. Assay used: immunoSEQ multiplex PCR; TCRdb lists only in-frame clones, some missing. The table shows approximately 110,000 clones, with 73% occurring only once. Specimen: PBMCs. Receptors were obtained from a woman aged 25 to 39 in good health and CMV-seronegative. Both conserved end residues are part of each CDR3. Fields, in order: CDR3 length, J gene, V gene, CDR3 protein.

CDR3 length: 17
J gene: TRBJ2-2
V gene: TRBV27
CDR3 protein: CASSSGGTGRYTGELFF

CDR3 length: 11
J gene: TRBJ2-7
V gene: TRBV29-1
CDR3 protein: CSVSGAREQYF

CDR3 length: 14
J gene: TRBJ1-5
V gene: TRBV2
CDR3 protein: CASSATGGNQPQHF

CDR3 length: 19
J gene: TRBJ2-2
V gene: TRBV5-8
CDR3 protein: CASSLLRASGRGNTGELFF

CDR3 length: 13
J gene: TRBJ2-5
V gene: TRBV6-1
CDR3 protein: CASTRDLRETQYF

CDR3 length: 14
J gene: TRBJ1-5
V gene: TRBV19
CDR3 protein: CASSQAYSNQPQHF

CDR3 length: 14
J gene: TRBJ2-5
V gene: TRBV6-1
CDR3 protein: CASSGPGGFQTQYF

CDR3 length: 12
J gene: TRBJ1-2
V gene: TRBV21-1
CDR3 protein: CARGQGNYGYTF

CDR3 length: 12
J gene: TRBJ2-7
V gene: TRBV14
CDR3 protein: CASSQDFQGQYF

CDR3 length: 15
J gene: TRBJ2-1
V gene: TRBV2
CDR3 protein: CASSERDTTYNEQFF

CDR3 length: 15
J gene: TRBJ1-4
V gene: TRBV2
CDR3 protein: CASSRDGQGGEKLFF

CDR3 length: 14
J gene: TRBJ1-5
V gene: TRBV7-8
CDR3 protein: CASSTGTENQPQHF

CDR3 length: 12
J gene: TRBJ2-7
V gene: TRBV29-1
CDR3 protein: CSVGGSSYEQYF

CDR3 length: 15
J gene: TRBJ1-1
V gene: TRBV19
CDR3 protein: CASSIKGQGARGAFF